These T cell receptor beta chains were read from a single sample in a study of early T cells in non-severe SARS-CoV-2 infection. TCRdb redid the calling of the 5' RACE reads with MiXCR, one entry per CDR3 protein. Of more than 35,000 distinct CDR3 sequences in the sample, around 5% were seen once. Sequenced material: whole blood. The receptors derive from an adult who was a healthcare worker with PCR-confirmed SARS-CoV-2 infection or an uninfected control (not recorded which). Both conserved end residues are part of each CDR3. Each record gives: CDR3 DNA, CDR3 protein, clone size, J gene, D gene, V gene. D genes are given only for firm matches. The size field is filled for only some rows; it gives once, few, many or a size class.

TGTGCCAGCAGTACACCGGGACAAATCTACGAGCAGTACTTC | CASSTPGQIYEQYF | many | TRBJ2-7 | . | TRBV28
TGTGCCAGCAGCTCTCAAGCGGGTGCTGAAGCTTTCTTT | CASSSQAGAEAFF | many | TRBJ1-1 | . | TRBV5-4
TGTGCCAGCAGGGCACACCTTACGGCTGAAGCTTTCTTT | CASRAHLTAEAFF | many | TRBJ1-1 | . | TRBV2
TGTGCCAGCAGTTTTTTCGATGGTCTGGTCGGGGAGCTGTTTTTT | CASSFFDGLVGELFF | many | TRBJ2-2 | . | TRBV27
TGTGCCAGCAGCTCGGGACAGAGACCCTACGAGCAGTACTTC | CASSSGQRPYEQYF | many | TRBJ2-7 | TRBD1 | TRBV7-9
TGTGCCAGCTCACCCCCCAGTGGGATCTCTGGGGCCAACGTCCTGACTTTC | CASSPPSGISGANVLTF | . | TRBJ2-6 | . | TRBV18
TGTGCCGGGACCCTCAGACTAGCGGCAAACACCGGGGAGCTGTTTTTT | CAGTLRLAANTGELFF | many | TRBJ2-2 | TRBD2 | TRBV30
TGTGCCAGCGGACGACCCTTCTCTAACTATGGCTACACCTTC | CASGRPFSNYGYTF | many | TRBJ1-2 | . | TRBV28
TGTGCCAGCAGCCCCCCGCCGACAGCTACGTACCAAGAGACCCAGTACTTC | CASSPPPTATYQETQYF | . | TRBJ2-5 | . | TRBV7-3
TGTGCCAGCAGCTCCTGGACAGGTGAAGCTTTCTTT | CASSSWTGEAFF | . | TRBJ1-1 | TRBD1 | TRBV11-1
TGTGCCAGCAGCTTTCTGGTCGATAGCAATCAGCCCCAGCATTTT | CASSFLVDSNQPQHF | many | TRBJ1-5 | . | TRBV7-2
TGTGCCTGGAGTGTACCTCCGGGACAGGGGGGTAGTGAGCAGTACTTC | CAWSVPPGQGGSEQYF | few | TRBJ2-7 | TRBD1 | TRBV30
TGTGCCAGCAGTGAACTAAGAGGGTACAATGAGCAGTTCTTC | CASSELRGYNEQFF | many | TRBJ2-1 | . | TRBV6-1
TGTGCCAGCAGCGTTGGCGAGCTTACAGATACGCAGTATTTT | CASSVGELTDTQYF | many | TRBJ2-3 | . | TRBV9
TGTGCCAGTAGTAGCCTCGACAGGGCGCTCGATAGCAATCAGCCCCAGCATTTT | CASSSLDRALDSNQPQHF | many | TRBJ1-5 | TRBD1 | TRBV19
TGTGCCAGCAGTGAAGGGACATTCAATAATTCACCCCTCCACTTT | CASSEGTFNNSPLHF | few | TRBJ1-6 | . | TRBV6-1
TGTGCCAGTAGCCCCTGGACTAGCGGGAAGGGCGAGCAGTACTTC | CASSPWTSGKGEQYF | few | TRBJ2-7 | TRBD2 | TRBV19
TGTGCCAGCAGTCCCCGGGGACAGGGAAACTATGGCTACACCTTC | CASSPRGQGNYGYTF | many | TRBJ1-2 | TRBD1 | TRBV12-3/TRBV12-4
TGTGCCAGCGCCCGGGGCCCCACTCAAAACATTCAGTACTTC | CASARGPTQNIQYF | few | TRBJ2-4 | . | TRBV7-3
TGTGCCTGTAAAGGGAGTGAGGGCTACACCTTC | CACKGSEGYTF | many | TRBJ1-2 | . | TRBV30
TGCAGTGCTAGTACAGGGGCACCTTCCTCTGGGGCCAACGTCCTGACTTTC | CSASTGAPSSGANVLTF | . | TRBJ2-6 | TRBD1 | TRBV20-1
TGCAGTGCGAAACTCCCGGGACAGGGGCACTATGGCTACACCTTC | CSAKLPGQGHYGYTF | many | TRBJ1-2 | TRBD1 | TRBV20-1
TGTGCCAGCAGCTTAGGGACGGGGCGTCCCGGGGAGCTGTTTTTT | CASSLGTGRPGELFF | . | TRBJ2-2 | . | TRBV7-2
TGTGCCAGCAGCCAAAACGGAGCGACAGATACGCAGTATTTT | CASSQNGATDTQYF | many | TRBJ2-3 | . | TRBV7-2
TGTGCCAGTAGTAGCGGGGCATCCTACGAGCAGTACTTC | CASSSGASYEQYF | many | TRBJ2-7 | . | TRBV19
TGTGCCAGTGGGGACAGGGGTTACGAGCAGTACTTC | CASGDRGYEQYF | . | TRBJ2-7 | TRBD1 | TRBV19
TGTGCCAGCAGCTTACGAGCGGTGGAGGCCTACAATGAGCAGTTCTTC | CASSLRAVEAYNEQFF | many | TRBJ2-1 | . | TRBV7-9
TGTGCCAGCGGGGCGTTCCAAGAGACCCAGTACTTC | CASGAFQETQYF | many | TRBJ2-5 | . | TRBV11-3
TGTGCCAGTACGACCCTAGGACAGCCCCAGCATTTT | CASTTLGQPQHF | few | TRBJ1-5 | . | TRBV6-2/TRBV6-3
TGTGCCAGCTCACCAAGACTAGCGGGTGCAGATACGCAGTATTTT | CASSPRLAGADTQYF | . | TRBJ2-3 | TRBD2 | TRBV18
TGTGCCAGCAGCCCGGGGGGGGATAGGCCCCAGCATTTT | CASSPGGDRPQHF | few | TRBJ1-5 | . | TRBV7-2
TGTGCCAGCAGTTTAGGAGATACGCAGTATTTT | CASSLGDTQYF | many | TRBJ2-3 | . | TRBV12-3/TRBV12-4
TGTGCCAGCAGCCGACGAACAGGGGGCGAGAAAGAGACCCAGTACTTC | CASSRRTGGEKETQYF | many | TRBJ2-5 | TRBD1 | TRBV11-2
TGCAGCGTTGAGAGGGGGGCGGGAGGAAACACTGAAGCTTTCTTT | CSVERGAGGNTEAFF | many | TRBJ1-1 | . | TRBV29-1
TGCAGTGCTAGCGGACTAGCGGGAGGCACTTACTCTGGGGCCAACGTCCTGACTTTC | CSASGLAGGTYSGANVLTF | . | TRBJ2-6 | TRBD2 | TRBV20-1
TGTGCCACCCGGTCGGGACAGGGGAGTGAAAAACTGTTTTTT | CATRSGQGSEKLFF | many | TRBJ1-4 | TRBD1 | TRBV15
TGTGCCAGCTCACCAGGGGCAGAAGAGGAAAAACTGTTTTTT | CASSPGAEEEKLFF | many | TRBJ1-4 | . | TRBV18
TGTGCCTGGAGAACAGGGAGCGGGGGAGGGAATGAGCAGTTCTTC | CAWRTGSGGGNEQFF | few | TRBJ2-1 | TRBD2 | TRBV30
TGTGCCAGCAGTGGAAACAATGAAGCTTTCTTT | CASSGNNEAFF | many | TRBJ1-1 | . | TRBV28
TGTGCCAGCAGCAACATGGGGGGCACCGGGGAGCTGTTTTTT | CASSNMGGTGELFF | many | TRBJ2-2 | . | TRBV7-2
TGTGCCTGGAATTCACGACCCGGCCGGGCCAAAAACATTCAGTACTTC | CAWNSRPGRAKNIQYF | many | TRBJ2-4 | . | TRBV30
TGCGCCAGCAGCTTCCAAGACACCGGGGAGCTGTTTTTT | CASSFQDTGELFF | few | TRBJ2-2 | . | TRBV5-1
TGTGCCAGCAGCCGAAGACTCCCCCGGCGGAACACTGAAGCTTTCTTT | CASSRRLPRRNTEAFF | many | TRBJ1-1 | . | TRBV11-3
TGTGCCAGCACCGATAATGAAAAACTGTTTTTT | CASTDNEKLFF | many | TRBJ1-4 | . | TRBV7-9
TGTGCCAGCAGCCTAGAGTACAGTATTAACTATGGCTACACCTTC | CASSLEYSINYGYTF | . | TRBJ1-2 | . | TRBV4-2